This T cell receptor beta chain was obtained from a study of tumor-infiltrating lymphocytes in primary liver carcinoma (dated by TCRdb to the late 2010s). Study-wide context: The five patients, three men and two women aged 30 to 69 years, had hepatocellular carcinoma (four) or combined HCC and intrahepatic cholangiocarcinoma (one). Samples yielded roughly 3.65 to 7.5 million productive TCRbeta reads; read depth did not differ significantly between tissue types. Tumors of the five patients were stage T1-T3 N0M0 with maximum diameters of roughly 4 to 10 cm. A total of roughly 35 specimens from 5 patients underwent TCRbeta repertoire sequencing, comprising approximately 25 tumor regions, 5 adjacent noncancerous liver tissues and 5 peripheral blood samples. High reproducibility was observed for the technical replicate repertoires, with mean shared-clone rates about 0.89 and correlation coefficients above 0.95. To link TCRbeta repertoire diversity to the local molecular phenotype, the 25 tumor region samples were profiled with Agilent mRNA microarrays. The study combined TCRbeta repertoire sequencing, expression microarrays and whole-exome sequencing across five regions of each liver tumor, with adjacent normal tissue and blood.

Starting from about 500 ng total RNA, TCRbeta-specific cDNA was produced by reverse transcription with a constant-region primer and ProtoScript II reverse transcriptase. Three nested multiplex PCR rounds, following a slightly modified ARM-PCR procedure, were used to build the TCRbeta libraries. The first two PCR rounds used multiplex TRBV1-TRBV30 forward primers with a Cbeta reverse primer, each for approximately 10 cycles. Sample barcodes and Illumina adapters were added in a final 25-cycle PCR with Deep VentR polymerase. Before sequencing, amplicons between 200 and 500 bp were purified from gel using a QIAquick gel extraction kit. An Illumina HiSeq 2500 was used to sequence the TCRbeta amplicons with 250-bp paired-end reads. The published analysis was carried out like this. Reads were quality-trimmed with Trimmomatic v0.33, and paired reads were merged with FLASH v1.2.11 to recover full CDR3 sequences. V, D and J germline segments were assigned to the rearranged TCRbeta sequences by MiGEC v1.2.1b. Clonotype statistics and Shannon-Wiener diversity indices were computed with VDJtools v1.0.0. Except for diversity analysis, only each sample's 250 most abundant clonotypes were used in subsequent analyses to reduce sampling bias. Using fastp trimming at Q25 and MiXCR clonotype assembly, TCRdb reanalyzed the public sequencing data and kept in-frame beta chains. Identical CDR3 proteins give one entry, which carries the most common genes and DNA. What appears here as the V and J calls and clone size reflects TCRdb's work, not the paper's. The sample table contains some 180,000 distinct CDR3 sequences; only one count was recorded for around four fifths of them. 15% to 20% of the sample goes to the ten largest clones.

On this clonotype itself: This receptor's antigen is unknown. The junction differs from germline at one of its ends, possibly a read error.

Without any cell sorting, total RNA and DNA were co-extracted from roughly 20-30 mg of bulk tissue using the AllPrep DNA/RNA mini kit. A handful of patients with histopathologically diagnosed primary liver carcinoma underwent surgical resection in China between November 2015 and 2016. Patients had chronic HBV infection and were treatment-naive at sampling. Five spatially separated regions were sampled from each tumor: the superior, inferior, left-lateral and right-lateral poles, plus the tumor centre. Histology showed that every tumor sample contained more than 80% viable tumor cells. Pieces of fresh tumor and adjacent tissue were cut in half, with one half kept in RNAlater at -80 degrees C and the other half sent for histology. From the cysteine up to the phenylalanine, the CDR3 has a length of 17 residues. Only the CDR3 DNA stays, 51 bases, in frame from base 1. Sequences SGHAT (CDR1) and FQNNGV (CDR2) are obtained from the germline V gene.

General conclusions and limits of the study: Comparison of CD4+ and CD8+ T cell repertoires was precluded by the use of bulk unsorted samples. Only the TCR beta chain was sequenced, so true repertoire diversity is likely underestimated because unpaired alpha chains were not captured. Only roughly 7.5-25% of top clones appeared in all five regions of a tumor, which suggests that tumor-infiltrating T cells are spatially heterogeneous. Compared with blood, tumors had a significantly larger share of the repertoire taken up by the top 250 clones (p = 0.039). Pairs of tumor regions showed greater repertoire overlap (mean around 35%) than tumor-adjacent pairs (roughly 17%) or tumor-blood pairs (around 15%), which is consistent with antigen-driven expansion. The study included only four to six patients, and the authors note findings should be validated in a larger study.

Sequenced: tumor tissue from primary liver carcinoma. The receptor's source is a man aged 35 to 55 with primary liver carcinoma and hepatitis B virus infection. This chain joins TRBV11-2 to TRBJ2-3; TRBD2 is possibly the D segment (6 matching bases). CDR3 sequence: CTSSLDPGETSTDTHYF. The nucleotides are TGTACCAGCAGCTTAGATCCGGGGGAGACTAGTACAGATACGCACTATTTT.